The T cell receptor (beta chain) under discussion was sequenced for a study of OX40 agonist ivuxolimab in advanced cancers. As for the study in general: Males comprised over 80% of the group, whose mean age was approximately 60 years (range 23 to 79). Two patients with cutaneous melanoma and one with hepatocellular carcinoma, three in total, showed partial responses. Study conclusions and caveats: The average count of expanded clones was higher among CD8+ T cells than among CD4+.

Concerning this clone: What it binds is unknown.

Prior autoimmune disease or systemic immunosuppression barred patients. CDR1 and CDR2 from the germline V gene are SGHKS and YYEKEE (reference sequence). Trimming shortened V by 2 bases and J by 3 bases, and 8 bases separated the two germline ends. The CDR3 consists of 14 residues. Method: immunoSEQ multiplex PCR; TCRdb's copy keeps in-frame clones and lacks some. The sample lists 28,000 or so clones, nearly 80% occurring once. The material sequenced was CD4+ or CD8+ T cells sorted from blood, taken in a trial of the OX40 agonist ivuxolimab. The origin of this receptor is an adult with an advanced solid tumor such as melanoma, head and neck, liver or kidney cancer. This chain links TRBV5-5 with TRBJ1-4; D is uncertain. The CDR3: CASSLVRSNEKLFF. CDR3 coding DNA: TGTGCCAGCAGCTTAGTCCGGTCTAATGAAAAACTGTTTTTT.